The 14 T cell receptor beta chains in this list originate from one sample, sequenced in a study of cytomegalovirus exposure and HLA in healthy donors (TCRdb year 2017). Library prep was done by the immunoSEQ multiplex PCR assay. For the multiplex PCR, a mixture combining 60 forward primers for TCR Vbeta segments and 13 reverse primers for TCR Jbeta segments was used. TCRdb obtained this table from immuneACCESS and retained in-frame rearrangements with V and J assigned. These tables miss some clones; where compared with another copy, unresolved V genes account for less than half of the shortfall, and the remainder is unexplained. The sample contains some 240,000 clones, more than 75% of them found a single time. 3% to 4.5% of the sample lies in the top ten. The sample taken for sequencing was PBMCs. The receptors were gathered from a male donor in good health and CMV-seronegative.

This chain links TRBV6-1 with TRBJ1-1; D not certain. The CDR3 sequence is 15 residues long. In germline, CDR1 is MNHNS, CDR2 SASEGT. V lost 6 bases, J lost 10 bases, and 24 bases lay in between. The CDR3 loop is CASRPSSNRLRIAFF. Here the CDR3 DNA reads TGTGCCAGCAGACCCAGTAGTAACAGACTAAGAATAGCTTTCTTT.

The V gene is TRBV10-3, the J gene TRBJ1-1; D is uncertain. Germline V gives CDR1 ENHRY, CDR2 SYGVKD. The CDR3 extends over 11 amino acids. Trimming shortened V by 10 bases and J by 3 bases, and 9 bases separated the two germline ends. The CDR3 here is CATFGYTEAFF. CDR3 bases: TGTGCCACCTTCGGGTACACTGAAGCTTTCTTT.

In its sample, this clone was seen a few times. The rearrangement joins TRBV6-1 to TRBJ2-7, with TRBD1 matching 10 bases. Germline CDR1 MNHNS, CDR2 SASEGT. V was pared by 4 bases and J by 7 bases, with 10 bases of the junction left unmatched. This CDR3 spans 15 amino acids. The CDR3 loop reads CASSAPGQGTFEQYF. As DNA, the CDR3 is TGTGCCAGCAGTGCGCCGGGACAGGGGACGTTTGAGCAGTACTTC.

The V and J genes are TRBV27 and TRBJ1-5; D may be TRBD1 (5 bases). The CDR3 covers 15 residues. Germline V gene lookup returns CDR1 MNHEY and CDR2 SMNVEV (reference sequence). V was clipped by 0 bases and J by 9 bases, with 15 bases between them. The CDR3 DNA sequence: TGTGCCAGCAGTTTATCAGGAGGGGCGCATGGGCCCCAGCATTTT. This translates into CASSLSGGAHGPQHF.

This clone was recorded once. This sequence joins TRBV9 and TRBJ2-1, with 10 positions matching TRBD2. The CDR3 spans 17 residues. Germline trimming cut 0 bases from V and 4 bases from J; bases unmatched to any gene: 7. The germline gives CDR1 SGDLS, CDR2 YYNGEE. The CDR3 DNA reads TGTGCCAGCAGCGTAGCTGAGAGCGGGAGGGGGTACAATGAGCAGTTCTTC. It is translated as CASSVAESGRGYNEQFF. Using reference TRBV9 and TRBJ2-1 for the parts outside the CDR3, the full variable domain is DSGVTQTPKHLITATGQRVTLRCSPRSGDLSVYWYQQSLDQGLQFLIQYYNGEERAKGNILERFSAQQFPDLHSELNLSSLELGDSALYFCASSVAESGRGYNEQFFGPGTRLTVL.

This clone occurred once. The V and J genes are TRBV5-1 and TRBJ1-1; D is unresolved. V gave up 7 bases and J gave up 1 base, with 11 bases separating them. Germline V gene data show CDR1 as SGHRS and CDR2 as YFSETQ. The CDR3 covers 13 residues. The CDR3 nucleotides read TGCGCCAGCCACGAGGGTAAGAACACTGAAGCTTTCTTT. It encodes CASHEGKNTEAFF.

The chain is built from TRBV5-1 and TRBJ2-7; 8 bases are shared with TRBD1. The germline gives CDR1 SGHRS, CDR2 YFSETQ. The V and J ends lost 4 bases and 1 base, in that order; junction bases with no gene match: 7. The CDR3 runs 15 residues. The CDR3 sequence is CASSQAGGWSYEQYF. The CDR3 DNA is TGCGCCAGCAGCCAGGCAGGGGGCTGGTCCTACGAGCAGTACTTC.

The chain employs TRBV5-1 and TRBJ2-3; D possibly corresponds to TRBD1 (6 bases). The CDR3 is made up of 18 amino acids. V was pared by 2 bases and J by 0 bases, with 19 bases between. Germline lookup yields CDR1 SGHRS and CDR2 YFSETQ. The CDR3 bases are TGCGCCAGCAGCTTTTTCGGATCTCAGGGGTCTAGCACAGATACGCAGTATTTT. It is translated as CASSFFGSQGSSTDTQYF.

This chain uses TRBV29-1 with TRBJ2-2; 7 bases match TRBD1. The CDR3 sequence is 13 residues long. The germline gives CDR1 SQVTM, CDR2 ANQGSEA. Unmatched junction bases numbered 4, after V lost 3 bases and J lost 6 bases. The CDR3 DNA is TGCAGCGTTGAGGGACAGAGTCCCGGGGAGCTGTTTTTT. Its translation is CSVEGQSPGELFF.

In its sample, this clone was seen once. The genes are TRBV5-1 and TRBJ2-5; maybe TRBD2 (5 bases). CDR1 is SGHRS, CDR2 YFSETQ, per germline. Trimming removed 4 bases from V and 3 bases from J, with 22 bases in between. CDR3 length: 17 amino acids. The CDR3 reads CASSPRWGVTEKETQYF. The CDR3 nucleotides read TGCGCCAGCAGCCCCCGGTGGGGAGTCACAGAAAAAGAGACCCAGTACTTC. Combining the CDR3 with reference TRBV5-1 and TRBJ2-5 gives the whole variable domain KAGVTQTPRYLIKTRGQQVTLSCSPISGHRSVSWYQQTPGQGLQFLFEYFSETQRNKGNFPGRFSGRQFSNSRSEMNVSTLELGDSALYLCASSPRWGVTEKETQYFGPGTRLLVL.

The CDR3 reads CASSLARLQGAQYF. In nucleotides, the CDR3 is TGTGCCAGCAGCTTGGCCCGACTACAGGGGGCCCAGTACTTC. The rearrangement links TRBV5-4 to TRBJ2-5, with 8 bases lining up with TRBD1. The germline CDR1 and CDR2 sequences are SGHNT and YYREEE (reference sequence). Trimming at V came to 0 bases and at J to 9 bases, leaving 7 bases not matched to a gene. CDR3 length: 14 amino acids.

This sequence joins TRBV5-1 and TRBJ2-1; 13 bases are a match to TRBD2. This CDR3 contains 16 residues. Unmatched junction bases numbered 7, after V lost 4 bases and J lost 6 bases. CDR1 and CDR2 from the germline V gene are SGHRS and YFSETQ. The CDR3 DNA reads as TGCGCCAGCAGCCTCGGACTAGCGGGAGTCCCCAATGAGCAGTTCTTC. It encodes CASSLGLAGVPNEQFF.

The chain recombines TRBV2 with TRBJ2-7; TRBD2 matches at 11 bases. The ends lost 1 base at V and 7 bases at J; junction bases unmatched: 9. Germline V gene lookup returns CDR1 SNHLY and CDR2 FYNNEI. The CDR3 covers 16 residues. CDR3 in amino acids: CASSEGLAGGQGEQYF. In DNA form, the CDR3 reads TGTGCCAGCAGTGAAGGTCTAGCGGGAGGTCAAGGGGAGCAGTACTTC.

This sequence joins TRBV5-4 and TRBJ1-2; D is unresolved. V lost 4 bases and J 3 bases, leaving 13 bases between the germline ends. The CDR3 covers 14 residues. CDR1 and CDR2 (germline): SGHNT, YYREEE (reference sequence). This chain's CDR3 is CASSREGSDYGYTF. The CDR3 DNA follows: TGTGCCAGCAGCCGGGAGGGTTCGGACTATGGCTACACCTTC.